This T cell receptor (beta chain) was captured by sequencing in a study of control samples from healthy donors and cancer patients. Assay: immunoSEQ multiplex PCR; the TCRdb copy retains only in-frame clones and omits some. Of about 120,000 clones listed, more than 80% are singletons. This CDR3 contains 13 residues. Per germline, CDR1 LNHDA and CDR2 SQIVND (reference sequence). Trimming left V 2 bases short and J 7 bases short, with 11 bases between. The sequenced material came from PBMCs. This chain connects TRBV19 to TRBJ1-2, with a weak D call TRBD1 (6 bases). This clonotype was obtained from a woman aged 45-60 years with colorectal cancer. CDR3 sequence reads: CASSIQGYGGYTF. The CDR3 DNA reads TGTGCCAGTAGTATACAGGGGTATGGTGGCTACACCTTC.